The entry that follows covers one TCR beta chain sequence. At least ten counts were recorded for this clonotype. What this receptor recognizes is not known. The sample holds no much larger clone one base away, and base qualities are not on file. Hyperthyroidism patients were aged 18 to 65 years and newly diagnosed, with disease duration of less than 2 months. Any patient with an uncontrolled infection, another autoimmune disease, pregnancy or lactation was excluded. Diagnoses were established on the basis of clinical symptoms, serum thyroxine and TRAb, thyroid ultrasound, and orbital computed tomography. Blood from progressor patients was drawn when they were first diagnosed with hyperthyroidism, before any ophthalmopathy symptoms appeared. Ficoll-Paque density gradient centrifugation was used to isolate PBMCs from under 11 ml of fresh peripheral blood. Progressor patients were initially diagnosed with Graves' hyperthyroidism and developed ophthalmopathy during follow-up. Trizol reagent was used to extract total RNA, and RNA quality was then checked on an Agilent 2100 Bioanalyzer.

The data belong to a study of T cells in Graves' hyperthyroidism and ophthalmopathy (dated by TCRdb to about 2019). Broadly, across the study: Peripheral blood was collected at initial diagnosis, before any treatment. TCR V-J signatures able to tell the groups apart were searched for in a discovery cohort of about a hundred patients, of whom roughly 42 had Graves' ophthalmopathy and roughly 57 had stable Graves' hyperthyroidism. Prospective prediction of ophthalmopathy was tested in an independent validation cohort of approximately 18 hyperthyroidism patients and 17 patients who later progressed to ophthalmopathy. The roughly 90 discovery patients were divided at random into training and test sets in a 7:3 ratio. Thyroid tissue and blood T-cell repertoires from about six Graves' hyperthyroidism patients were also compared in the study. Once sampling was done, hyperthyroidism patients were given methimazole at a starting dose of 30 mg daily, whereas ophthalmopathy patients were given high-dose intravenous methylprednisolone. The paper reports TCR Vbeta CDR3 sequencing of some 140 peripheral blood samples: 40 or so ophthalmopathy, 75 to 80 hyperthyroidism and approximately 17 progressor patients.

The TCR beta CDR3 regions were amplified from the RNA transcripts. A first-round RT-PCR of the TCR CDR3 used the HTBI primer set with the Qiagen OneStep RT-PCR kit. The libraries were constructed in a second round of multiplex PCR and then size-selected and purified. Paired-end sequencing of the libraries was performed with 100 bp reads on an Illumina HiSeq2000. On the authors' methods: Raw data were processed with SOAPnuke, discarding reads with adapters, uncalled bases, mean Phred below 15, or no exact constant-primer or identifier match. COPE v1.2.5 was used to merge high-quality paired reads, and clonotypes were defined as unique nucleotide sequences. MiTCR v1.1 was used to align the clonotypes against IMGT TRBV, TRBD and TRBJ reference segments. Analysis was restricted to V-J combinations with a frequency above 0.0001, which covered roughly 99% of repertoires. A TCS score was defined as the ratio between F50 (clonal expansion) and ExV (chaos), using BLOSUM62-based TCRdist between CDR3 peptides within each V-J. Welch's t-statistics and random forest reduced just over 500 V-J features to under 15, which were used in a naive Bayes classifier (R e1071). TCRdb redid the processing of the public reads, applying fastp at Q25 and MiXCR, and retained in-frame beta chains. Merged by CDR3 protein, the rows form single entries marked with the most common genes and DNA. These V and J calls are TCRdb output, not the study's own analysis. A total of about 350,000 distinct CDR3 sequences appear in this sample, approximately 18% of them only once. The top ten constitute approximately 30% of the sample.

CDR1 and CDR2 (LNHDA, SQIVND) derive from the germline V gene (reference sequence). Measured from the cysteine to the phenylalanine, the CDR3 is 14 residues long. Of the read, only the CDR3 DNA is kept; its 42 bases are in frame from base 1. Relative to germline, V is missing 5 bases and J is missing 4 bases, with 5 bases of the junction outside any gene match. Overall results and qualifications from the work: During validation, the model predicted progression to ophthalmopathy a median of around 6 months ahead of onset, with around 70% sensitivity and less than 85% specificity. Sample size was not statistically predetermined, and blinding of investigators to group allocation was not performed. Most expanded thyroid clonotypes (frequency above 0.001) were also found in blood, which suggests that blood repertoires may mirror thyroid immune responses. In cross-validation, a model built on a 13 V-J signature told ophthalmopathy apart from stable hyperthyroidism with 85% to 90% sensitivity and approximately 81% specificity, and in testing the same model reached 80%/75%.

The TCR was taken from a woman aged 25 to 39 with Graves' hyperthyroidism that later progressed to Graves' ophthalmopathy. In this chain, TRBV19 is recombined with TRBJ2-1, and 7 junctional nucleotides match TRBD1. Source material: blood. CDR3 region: CASSLGTEYNEQFF. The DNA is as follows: TGTGCCAGTAGTCTCGGGACAGAATACAATGAGCAGTTCTTC.